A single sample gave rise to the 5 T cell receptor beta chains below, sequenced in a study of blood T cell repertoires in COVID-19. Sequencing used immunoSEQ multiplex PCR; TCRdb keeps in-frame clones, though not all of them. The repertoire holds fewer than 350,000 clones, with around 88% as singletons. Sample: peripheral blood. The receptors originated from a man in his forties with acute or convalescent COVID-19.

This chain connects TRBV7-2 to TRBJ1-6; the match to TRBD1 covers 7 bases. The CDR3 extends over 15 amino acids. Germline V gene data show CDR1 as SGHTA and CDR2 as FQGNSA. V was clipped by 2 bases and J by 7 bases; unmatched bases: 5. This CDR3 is CASSLLTGRNSPLHF. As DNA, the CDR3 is TGTGCCAGCAGCTTACTGACAGGGCGGAATTCACCCCTCCACTTT.

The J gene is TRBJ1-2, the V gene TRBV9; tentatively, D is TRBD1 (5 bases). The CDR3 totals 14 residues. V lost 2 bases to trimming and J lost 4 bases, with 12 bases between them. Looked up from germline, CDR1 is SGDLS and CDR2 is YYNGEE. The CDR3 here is CASSVSGLGYGYTF. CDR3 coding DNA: TGTGCCAGCAGCGTGTCAGGGTTGGGCTATGGCTACACCTTC. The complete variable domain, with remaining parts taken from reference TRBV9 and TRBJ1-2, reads DSGVTQTPKHLITATGQRVTLRCSPRSGDLSVYWYQQSLDQGLQFLIQYYNGEERAKGNILERFSAQQFPDLHSELNLSSLELGDSALYFCASSVSGLGYGYTFGSGTRLTVV.

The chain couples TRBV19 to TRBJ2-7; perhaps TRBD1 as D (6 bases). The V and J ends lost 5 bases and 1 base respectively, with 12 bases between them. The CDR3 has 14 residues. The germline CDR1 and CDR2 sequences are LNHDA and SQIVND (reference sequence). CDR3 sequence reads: CASSFTGQSYEQYF. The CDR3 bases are TGTGCCAGTAGTTTTACCGGACAGTCCTACGAGCAGTACTTC.

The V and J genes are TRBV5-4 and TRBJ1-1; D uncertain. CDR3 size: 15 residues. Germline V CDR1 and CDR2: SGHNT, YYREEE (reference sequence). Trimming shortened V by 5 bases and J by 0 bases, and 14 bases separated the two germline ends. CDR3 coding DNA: TGTGCCAGCAGTATGTCAGGCTTCTTGAACACTGAAGCTTTCTTT. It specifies CASSMSGFLNTEAFF. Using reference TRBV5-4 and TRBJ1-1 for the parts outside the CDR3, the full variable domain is ETGVTQSPTHLIKTRGQQVTLRCSSQSGHNTVSWYQQALGQGPQFIFQYYREEENGRGNFPPRFSGLQFPNYSSELNVNALELDDSALYLCASSMSGFLNTEAFFGQGTRLTVV.

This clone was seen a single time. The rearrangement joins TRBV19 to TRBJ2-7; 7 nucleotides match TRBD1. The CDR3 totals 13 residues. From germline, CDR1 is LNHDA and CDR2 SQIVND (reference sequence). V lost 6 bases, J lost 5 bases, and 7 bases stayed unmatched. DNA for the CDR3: TGTGCCAGTAGATCACAGGGGCGGAACGAGCAGTACTTC. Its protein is CASRSQGRNEQYF.